This is a list of T cell receptor beta chains from one sample in a study of Ad26.COV2.S vaccination and SARS-CoV-2 variants. Measured with immunoSEQ multiplex PCR; TCRdb has only the in-frame clones, and not every one. The sample contains 440,000 or so clones, 89% of which appear only once. The material sequenced was peripheral blood, taken in a trial of Ad26.COV2.S vaccine versus placebo. These receptors were obtained from a person between 18 and 59 years old who received the Ad26.COV2.S COVID-19 vaccine or a placebo. Each CDR3 is given with its conserved first and last residue. Each record gives: V gene, D gene, clone size, J gene, CDR3 protein, CDR3 DNA. D genes are given only for firm matches. Clone size is given for some rows only: seen once, a few or many times, or a class if the clone is expanded.

V gene: TRBV11-1
D gene: .
clone size: .
J gene: TRBJ2-1
CDR3 protein: CASSLVRVNNEQFF
CDR3 DNA: TGTGCCAGCAGCTTAGTCCGGGTCAATAATGAGCAGTTCTTC

V gene: TRBV5-1
D gene: .
clone size: .
J gene: TRBJ1-4
CDR3 protein: CASRPDRGPVEKLFF
CDR3 DNA: TGCGCCAGCAGGCCGGACCGGGGACCTGTTGAAAAACTGTTTTTT

V gene: TRBV28
D gene: .
clone size: .
J gene: TRBJ1-2
CDR3 protein: CASSLDSYGYTF
CDR3 DNA: TGTGCCAGCAGTTTGGACAGCTATGGCTACACCTTC

V gene: TRBV29-1
D gene: TRBD2
clone size: .
J gene: TRBJ2-7
CDR3 protein: CSATSGSYEQYF
CDR3 DNA: TGCAGCGCGACTAGCGGCTCCTACGAGCAGTACTTC

V gene: TRBV5-1
D gene: .
clone size: once
J gene: TRBJ1-1
CDR3 protein: CASSRGQVNTEAFF
CDR3 DNA: TGCGCCAGCAGCAGAGGTCAAGTGAACACTGAAGCTTTCTTT

V gene: TRBV28
D gene: .
clone size: .
J gene: TRBJ2-7
CDR3 protein: CASSFPGRGYEQYF
CDR3 DNA: TGTGCCAGCAGTTTTCCAGGTCGAGGCTACGAGCAGTACTTC

V gene: TRBV5-4
D gene: .
clone size: .
J gene: TRBJ2-3
CDR3 protein: CASSWDDLAQYF
CDR3 DNA: TGTGCCAGCAGCTGGGATGACTTAGCGCAGTATTTT

V gene: TRBV18
D gene: .
clone size: .
J gene: TRBJ2-7
CDR3 protein: CASSPKKDSSYEQYF
CDR3 DNA: TGTGCCAGCTCACCTAAAAAGGACAGTTCCTACGAGCAGTACTTC

V gene: TRBV19
D gene: .
clone size: .
J gene: TRBJ2-7
CDR3 protein: CASSIGPIVSYEQYF
CDR3 DNA: TGTGCCAGTAGTATCGGACCCATAGTCTCCTACGAGCAGTACTTC

V gene: TRBV19
D gene: .
clone size: .
J gene: TRBJ1-5
CDR3 protein: CASSPGGQRGQPQHF
CDR3 DNA: TGTGCCAGTAGTCCAGGAGGCCAGCGGGGTCAGCCCCAGCATTTT

V gene: TRBV18
D gene: .
clone size: .
J gene: TRBJ1-2
CDR3 protein: CASSPQDTVHGYTF
CDR3 DNA: TGTGCCAGCTCACCACAGGACACGGTCCATGGCTACACCTTC

V gene: TRBV5-1
D gene: .
clone size: .
J gene: TRBJ1-2
CDR3 protein: CASSASDSAYGYTF
CDR3 DNA: TGCGCCAGCAGTGCATCGGACAGCGCCTATGGCTACACCTTC

V gene: TRBV7-9
D gene: TRBD1
clone size: once
J gene: TRBJ2-2
CDR3 protein: CASSHGTVLVTGELFF
CDR3 DNA: TGTGCCAGCAGCCACGGGACAGTCCTTGTTACCGGGGAGCTGTTTTTT

V gene: TRBV5-1
D gene: .
clone size: .
J gene: TRBJ1-2
CDR3 protein: CASSLGGQGGYTF
CDR3 DNA: TGCGCCAGCAGCTTGGGTGGGCAGGGTGGCTACACCTTC

V gene: TRBV5-5
D gene: .
clone size: once
J gene: TRBJ2-2
CDR3 protein: CASSYPGQNTGELFF
CDR3 DNA: TGTGCCAGCAGCTACCCGGGACAGAACACCGGGGAGCTGTTTTTT

V gene: TRBV19
D gene: .
clone size: .
J gene: TRBJ1-2
CDR3 protein: CASIRAPANYGYTF
CDR3 DNA: TGTGCCAGTATAAGGGCACCCGCTAACTATGGCTACACCTTC

V gene: TRBV7-9
D gene: .
clone size: .
J gene: TRBJ2-5
CDR3 protein: CATQGAQETQYF
CDR3 DNA: TGTGCCACGCAGGGAGCCCAAGAGACCCAGTACTTC

V gene: TRBV13
D gene: TRBD2
clone size: .
J gene: TRBJ2-1
CDR3 protein: CASSPRGGTYNEQFF
CDR3 DNA: TGTGCCAGCAGCCCCCGCGGGGGTACCTACAATGAGCAGTTCTTC

V gene: TRBV2
D gene: .
clone size: .
J gene: TRBJ1-5
CDR3 protein: CASSEILSSRSIKGNQPQHF
CDR3 DNA: TGTGCCAGCAGTGAAATTCTCTCTTCTAGGTCTATCAAGGGCAATCAGCCCCAGCATTTT

V gene: TRBV7-9
D gene: TRBD1
clone size: .
J gene: TRBJ1-1
CDR3 protein: CASSPWTGLGSVNTEAFF
CDR3 DNA: TGTGCCAGCAGCCCCTGGACAGGGTTGGGTAGTGTAAACACTGAAGCTTTCTTT

V gene: TRBV5-5
D gene: .
clone size: .
J gene: TRBJ2-5
CDR3 protein: CASSSSRETQYF
CDR3 DNA: TGTGCCAGCAGTAGTAGCCGAGAGACCCAGTACTTC

V gene: TRBV27
D gene: TRBD1
clone size: .
J gene: TRBJ2-1
CDR3 protein: CASRGDRANNEQFF
CDR3 DNA: TGTGCCAGCAGGGGGGACAGGGCCAACAATGAGCAGTTCTTC

V gene: TRBV4-2
D gene: .
clone size: .
J gene: TRBJ2-1
CDR3 protein: CASSQALVTEQFF
CDR3 DNA: TGTGCCAGCAGCCAAGCCCTAGTCACTGAGCAGTTCTTC

V gene: TRBV5-1
D gene: TRBD1
clone size: .
J gene: TRBJ1-4
CDR3 protein: CASSLAGTGGEKLFF
CDR3 DNA: TGCGCCAGCAGCTTGGCCGGGACAGGCGGGGAAAAACTGTTTTTT

V gene: TRBV11-3
D gene: TRBD1
clone size: once
J gene: TRBJ1-2
CDR3 protein: CASSCLLPGQGCGYTF
CDR3 DNA: TGTGCCAGCAGCTGCCTTTTACCGGGACAGGGATGTGGCTACACCTTC

V gene: TRBV25-1
D gene: .
clone size: .
J gene: TRBJ2-1
CDR3 protein: CASMVRATNEQFF
CDR3 DNA: TGTGCCAGCATGGTGAGGGCAACCAATGAGCAGTTCTTC

V gene: TRBV6-1
D gene: .
clone size: .
J gene: TRBJ1-2
CDR3 protein: CASSDPGRGRNLYGYTF
CDR3 DNA: TGTGCCAGCAGTGACCCTGGCCGGGGGAGGAATCTCTATGGCTACACCTTC

V gene: TRBV5-5
D gene: .
clone size: .
J gene: TRBJ2-7
CDR3 protein: CASSLGVRDEQYF
CDR3 DNA: TGTGCCAGCAGCTTGGGGGTCCGAGACGAGCAGTACTTC

V gene: TRBV11-1
D gene: .
clone size: .
J gene: TRBJ2-6
CDR3 protein: CASSSRNANVLTF
CDR3 DNA: TGTGCCAGCAGCTCACGTAATGCCAACGTCCTGACTTTC

V gene: TRBV5-1
D gene: TRBD2
clone size: once
J gene: TRBJ2-1
CDR3 protein: CASSKDGGGLAGSYNEQFF
CDR3 DNA: TGCGCCAGCAGCAAGGACGGAGGTGGACTAGCGGGTTCCTACAATGAGCAGTTCTTC

V gene: TRBV9
D gene: TRBD2
clone size: .
J gene: TRBJ2-2
CDR3 protein: CASSVVSGAAGELFF
CDR3 DNA: TGTGCCAGCAGCGTAGTTAGCGGGGCCGCCGGGGAGCTGTTTTTT

V gene: TRBV3-1/TRBV3-2
D gene: .
clone size: .
J gene: TRBJ1-2
CDR3 protein: CASSPRGSNYGYTF
CDR3 DNA: TGTGCCAGCAGCCCTAGGGGAAGTAACTATGGCTACACCTTC